One and the same sample provided the 11 T cell receptor beta chains below, sequenced in a study of blood T cell repertoires in COVID-19. Sequencing used immunoSEQ multiplex PCR; TCRdb keeps in-frame clones, though not all of them. The sample has 200,000 to 300,000 clones, approximately 86% seen once; the top ten hold around 0.7%. The sequenced sample was peripheral blood. The receptor source for this set is a human donor in a cohort sampled during active COVID-19.

This clone was seen a single time. The chain carries TRBV3-1 (or the pseudogene TRBV3-2) and TRBJ1-1; the D gene is possibly TRBD1 (6 bases). CDR1 is LGHDT and CDR2 is YNNKEL in the germline V gene (reference sequence). This CDR3 region has 16 residues. Trimming pared 2 bases from V and 4 bases from J, leaving 17 bases between. Here the CDR3 DNA reads TGTGCCAGCAGCCAAAGCAGGGGCGGTCTGAGCACTGAAGCTTTCTTT. It codes for CASSQSRGGLSTEAFF.

The chain employs TRBV29-1 and TRBJ1-1; 10 positions agree with TRBD1. The V segment lost 8 bases and the J segment 4 bases; nucleotides outside the gene matches: 7. Per the germline V gene, CDR1 is SQVTM and CDR2 is ANQGSEA. The CDR3 consists of 13 residues. Here the CDR3 DNA reads TGCAGCCTACGGACAGGGGGAGGCACTGAAGCTTTCTTT. Translating gives CSLRTGGGTEAFF.

The chain has TRBV2 and TRBJ1-1; the match to TRBD1 covers 7 bases. The V gene's germline CDR1 is SNHLY and CDR2 FYNNEI. The CDR3 sequence is 14 residues long. J lost 4 bases, V lost 6 bases, and 8 bases had no gene match. Here the CDR3 DNA reads TGTGCCAGCAGAGTCGACAGGGTGGGCACTGAAGCTTTCTTT. Protein: CASRVDRVGTEAFF.

This clone was seen a few times. Here the CDR3 reads CASSQAETGYGYTF. DNA for the CDR3: TGTGCCAGCAGCCAAGCCGAGACAGGGTATGGCTACACCTTC. This chain joins TRBV3-1 (or the pseudogene TRBV3-2) and TRBJ1-2, with 7 bases that match TRBD1. The V gene end was trimmed by 1 base and the J gene end by 5 bases; junction bases not matched to a gene: 4. CDR1 LGHDT and CDR2 YNNKEL come from the germline V gene (reference sequence). The CDR3 is made up of 14 amino acids.

The genes are TRBV28 and TRBJ2-7; 13 bases align to TRBD2. Germline lookup yields CDR1 MDHEN and CDR2 SYDVKM. The CDR3 contains 16 residues. V was pared by 5 bases and J by 4 bases, with 8 bases of the junction left unmatched. Written as DNA, the CDR3 is TGTGCCAGCAGTCGAGGACTAGCGGGAGAAGGGTACGAGCAGTACTTC. Translated: CASSRGLAGEGYEQYF.

The V and J genes are TRBV19 and TRBJ2-7, with TRBD1 identical over 7 bases. V trimming: 9 bases; J trimming: 2 bases; junction bases outside the gene matches: 7. CDR1 and CDR2 (germline): LNHDA, SQIVND (reference sequence). The CDR3 covers 13 residues. DNA for the CDR3: TGTGCCAGCGCTCGACAGGGTGCCTACGAGCAGTACTTC. Its translation is CASARQGAYEQYF.

V and J are TRBV4-3 and TRBJ2-1, with a tentative D call TRBD1 (6 bases). Germline V gene lookup returns CDR1 LGHNA and CDR2 YSLEER. The CDR3 is 14 amino acids. With 4 bases removed from V and 7 bases from J, the gap between germline ends came to 14 bases. This CDR3 is CASSPGHRGNEQFF. The CDR3 DNA follows: TGCGCCAGCAGCCCGGGACACCGTGGGAATGAGCAGTTCTTC.

The genes are TRBV5-6 and TRBJ2-7; a weak D match, TRBD1 (6 bases). Trimming cost V 4 bases and J 2 bases, with 19 bases left between them. The CDR3 has 16 amino acids. CDR1 and CDR2 (germline): SGHDT, YYEEEE. The CDR3 is CASSLIQMTGPYEQYF. CDR3 bases: TGTGCCAGCAGCCTCATTCAGATGACAGGCCCCTACGAGCAGTACTTC.

The CDR3 DNA sequence: TGCGCCAGCAGCTCTCTGGGACAGGGAGTCACTGAAGCTTTCTTT. Amino acids: CASSSLGQGVTEAFF. V usage is TRBV5-1 and J usage is TRBJ1-1; TRBD1 aligns across 9 bases. The CDR3 runs 15 residues. The ends lost 3 bases at V and 4 bases at J; junction bases unmatched: 7. Germline V gene data show CDR1 as SGHRS and CDR2 as YFSETQ.

This sequence joins TRBV5-1 and TRBJ1-5; possible D gene TRBD1, 6 bases. Per the germline V gene, CDR1 is SGHRS and CDR2 is YFSETQ. With 4 bases removed from V and 2 bases from J, the gap between germline ends came to 16 bases. The CDR3 totals 16 residues. Here the CDR3 reads CASSPGDPLGNQPQHF. The CDR3, as DNA: TGCGCCAGCAGCCCAGGGGACCCGCTCGGCAATCAGCCCCAGCATTTT.

The chain recombines TRBV5-1 with TRBJ2-7; TRBD2 matches at 9 bases. Germline CDR1 is SGHRS and CDR2 is YFSETQ. This CDR3 region has 12 residues. V lost 7 bases, J lost 3 bases, and 2 bases stayed unmatched. CDR3 bases: TGCGCCAGCCGCGGGGGGGACTACGAGCAGTACTTC. It is translated as CASRGGDYEQYF.